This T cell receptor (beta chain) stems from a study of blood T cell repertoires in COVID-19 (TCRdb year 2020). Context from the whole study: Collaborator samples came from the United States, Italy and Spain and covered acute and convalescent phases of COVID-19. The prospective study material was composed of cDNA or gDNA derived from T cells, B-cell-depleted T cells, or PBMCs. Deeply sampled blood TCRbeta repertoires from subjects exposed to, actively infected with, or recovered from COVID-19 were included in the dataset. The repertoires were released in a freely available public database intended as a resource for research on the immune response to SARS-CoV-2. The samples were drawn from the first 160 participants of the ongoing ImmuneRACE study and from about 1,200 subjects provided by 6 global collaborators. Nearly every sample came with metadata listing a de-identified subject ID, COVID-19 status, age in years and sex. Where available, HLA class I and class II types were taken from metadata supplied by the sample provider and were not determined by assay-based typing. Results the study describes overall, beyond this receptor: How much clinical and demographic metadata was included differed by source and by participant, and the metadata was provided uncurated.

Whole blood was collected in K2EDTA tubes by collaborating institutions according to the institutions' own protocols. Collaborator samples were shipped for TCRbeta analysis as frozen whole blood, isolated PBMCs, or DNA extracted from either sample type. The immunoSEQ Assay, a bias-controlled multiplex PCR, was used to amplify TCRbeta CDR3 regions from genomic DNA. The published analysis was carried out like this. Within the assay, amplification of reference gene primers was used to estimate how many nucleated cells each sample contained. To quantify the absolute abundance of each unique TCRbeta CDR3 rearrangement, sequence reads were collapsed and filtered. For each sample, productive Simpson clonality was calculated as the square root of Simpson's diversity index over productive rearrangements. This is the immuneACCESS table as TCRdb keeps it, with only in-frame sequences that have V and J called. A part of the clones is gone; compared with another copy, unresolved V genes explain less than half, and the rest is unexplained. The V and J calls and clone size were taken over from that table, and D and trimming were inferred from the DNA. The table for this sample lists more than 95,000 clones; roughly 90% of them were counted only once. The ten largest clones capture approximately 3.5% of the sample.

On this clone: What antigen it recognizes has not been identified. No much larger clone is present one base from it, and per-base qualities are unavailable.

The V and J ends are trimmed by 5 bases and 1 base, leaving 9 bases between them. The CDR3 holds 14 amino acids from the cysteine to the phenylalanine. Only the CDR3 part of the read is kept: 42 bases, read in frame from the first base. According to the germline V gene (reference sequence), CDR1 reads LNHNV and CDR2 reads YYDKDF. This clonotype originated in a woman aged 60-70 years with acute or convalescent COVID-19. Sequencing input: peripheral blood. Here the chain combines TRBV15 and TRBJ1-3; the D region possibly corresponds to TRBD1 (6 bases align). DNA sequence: TGTGCCACCAGCGAGGGACAATCTGGAAACACCATATATTTT. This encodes CATSEGQSGNTIYF. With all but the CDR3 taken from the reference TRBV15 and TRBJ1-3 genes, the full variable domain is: DAMVIQNPRYQVTQFGKPVTLSCSQTLNHNVMYWYQQKSSQAPKLLFHYYDKDFNNEADTPDNFQSRRPNTSFCFLDIRSPGLGDTAMYLCATSEGQSGNTIYFGEGSWLTVV.